The 5 T cell receptor beta chains below come from one sample, sequenced in a study of metastatic and nonmetastatic thyroid tumors. TCRdb redid the clone calls on the PCR reads using MiXCR. The sample carries tens of thousands of clones, 10% to 15% recorded once. Every patient underwent thyroid surgery untreated. The sequencing sample was made of blood. These receptor sequences come from a female donor with papillary thyroid cancer or a benign thyroid nodule (not recorded which). Some clones in this sample may be carry-over from other donors' samples.

This clone was seen repeatedly, ten times or more. The chain is built from TRBV11-1 and TRBJ1-1; unclear D gene. Germline values: CDR1 SGHAT, CDR2 FQDESV (reference sequence). The V and J ends lost 5 bases and 4 bases respectively, with 8 bases between them. There are 12 residues in the CDR3. CDR3 sequence reads: CASSELGTEAFF. CDR3 nucleotides: TGTGCCAGCAGCGAATTGGGCACTGAAGCTTTCTTT.

This clone was seen ten or more times. The genes are TRBV29-1 and TRBJ2-2; weak D call: TRBD1 (5 bases). Trimming stripped 6 bases from V and 6 bases from J, with 8 bases between. This CDR3 contains 11 residues. Germline values: CDR1 SQVTM, CDR2 ANQGSEA. This chain's CDR3 is CSVSGSGELFF. In nucleotides, the CDR3 is TGCAGCGTCTCAGGGTCCGGGGAGCTGTTTTTT.

The table lists this clone with many counts. The gene calls are TRBV28 and TRBJ1-2, with a tentative D call TRBD1 (6 bases). Germline CDR1 and CDR2: MDHEN and SYDVKM. Trimming cost V 3 bases and J 2 bases, with 7 bases left between them. This CDR3 spans 13 amino acids. The CDR3 DNA follows: TGTGCCAGCAGTTTTGGACAGAACTATGGCTACACCTTC. Translated: CASSFGQNYGYTF.

There are many counts of this clone. The chain combines TRBV29-1 with TRBJ2-2; 7 bases match TRBD1. Germline V gene sequence: CDR1 SQVTM, CDR2 ANQGSEA. With V trimmed by 6 bases and J by 2 bases, 12 bases remained unmatched. The CDR3 is 16 residues long. DNA for the CDR3: TGCAGCGTCCAATCGTCCGGGACAGTAAACACCGGGGAGCTGTTTTTT. Translated, it gives CSVQSSGTVNTGELFF.

This clone has ten or more counts. The J gene is TRBJ2-7, the V gene TRBV20-1; D gene unclear. Trimming shortened V by 0 bases and J by 3 bases, and 9 bases separated the two germline ends. The CDR3 sequence is 13 residues long. CDR1 DFQATT and CDR2 SNEGSKA come from the germline V gene (reference sequence). In DNA form, the CDR3 reads TGCAGTGCTAGAGATACCGGTCTCTACGAGCAGTACTTC. Amino acids: CSARDTGLYEQYF.